This T cell receptor (beta chain) appears in the sequencing data of a study of blood T cell repertoires in COVID-19. The wider study: Specimens from acute and convalescent COVID-19 originated in the United States, Italy and Spain.

Libraries were prepared by immunoSEQ multiplex PCR; TCRdb keeps only in-frame clonotypes and omits some of them. The data show about 310,000 clones, around 86% seen once. Trimming cost V 4 bases and J 3 bases, with 16 bases left between them. The CDR3 is 14 amino acids. Germline CDR1 GTSNPN, CDR2 SVGIG (reference sequence). This clone was seen more than once but under ten times. Sequencing input: peripheral blood. This receptor was taken from a man aged 50 or older with active or convalescent COVID-19. J is TRBJ2-7 and V is TRBV30; a possible D gene is TRBD1 (6 bases). The CDR3 coding sequence is TGTGCCTGGAAGTCCCCAGGGGCGTTCTACGAGCAGTACTTC. Translating gives CAWKSPGAFYEQYF.